One sample yielded the 27 T cell receptor beta chains listed below, sequenced in a study of blood T cell repertoires in COVID-19. Assay used: immunoSEQ multiplex PCR; TCRdb lists only in-frame clones, some missing. The repertoire holds about 200,000 clones, with roughly 78% as singletons. Sequenced: peripheral blood. The receptors were gathered from a woman of 80 years or more with active or convalescent COVID-19.

The gene calls are TRBV3-1 (or the pseudogene TRBV3-2) and TRBJ1-5; D is unresolved. CDR3 length equals 15 residues. The germline gives CDR1 LGHDT, CDR2 YNNKEL (reference sequence). Trimming removed 0 bases at V and 4 bases at J, with 10 bases between. The CDR3 bases are TGTGCCAGCAGCCAAGAGGTAGGGAGAAATCAGCCCCAGCATTTT. Its protein is CASSQEVGRNQPQHF.

This sequence joins TRBV10-3 and TRBJ2-7; TRBD1 matches at 8 bases. This CDR3 has 16 amino acids. V shed 6 bases and J 7 bases; nucleotides not matched to a gene: 17. Germline CDR1 and CDR2: ENHRY and SYGVKD. CDR3 amino acids: CAIRPGQGGPGREQYF. CDR3 DNA: TGTGCCATCAGGCCCGGACAGGGTGGCCCTGGTAGGGAGCAGTACTTC.

CDR3 loop: CSVVPNRGYQETQYF. The CDR3 bases are TGCAGCGTTGTCCCAAACAGGGGATACCAAGAGACCCAGTACTTC. The rearrangement links TRBV29-1 to TRBJ2-5; 7 positions agree with TRBD1. The V gene's germline CDR1 is SQVTM and CDR2 ANQGSEA. The CDR3 covers 15 residues. The ends lost 4 bases at V and 0 bases at J; junction bases unmatched: 8.

The rearrangement joins TRBV29-1 to TRBJ1-5, with unresolved D. The CDR3 is made up of 15 amino acids. The germline V gene has CDR1 SQVTM and CDR2 ANQGSEA. Between the trimmed V and J ends, which lost 4 bases and 3 bases, there was a span of 16 bases. The DNA of the CDR3 is TGCAGCGTTGTGGTTTCCTCAACCTACAATCAGCCCCAGCATTTT. Amino acids: CSVVVSSTYNQPQHF.

The V gene is TRBV19, the J gene TRBJ2-7, with D possibly TRBD2 on 6 matching bases. Germline V CDR1 and CDR2: LNHDA, SQIVND (reference sequence). V lost 8 bases to trimming and J lost 0 bases, with 14 bases between them. The CDR3 totals 14 residues. CDR3 protein: CASGPAGSSYEQYF. The CDR3 coding sequence is TGTGCCAGTGGCCCCGCGGGGAGCTCCTACGAGCAGTACTTC.

This chain links TRBV4-1 with TRBJ2-7; weak D call: TRBD1 (5 bases). V lost 1 base, J lost 4 bases, and 14 bases lay in between. Germline CDR1 is MGHRA and CDR2 is YSYEKL. This CDR3 has 15 amino acids. The CDR3 spells CASSQGSGNVYEQYF. In DNA form, the CDR3 reads TGCGCCAGCAGCCAAGGGTCAGGGAACGTATACGAGCAGTACTTC.

This clone is a singleton in its sample. The chain combines TRBV9 with TRBJ1-6; no clear D gene. The CDR3 is made up of 13 amino acids. The V end lost 3 bases, the J end lost 7 bases, and 8 bases lay between the germline ends. Germline V gene data show CDR1 as SGDLS and CDR2 as YYNGEE. The CDR3 DNA reads as TGTGCCAGCAGCGGAGGGTGGAATTCACCCCTCCACTTT. It specifies CASSGGWNSPLHF. Full variable domain (missing parts from reference TRBV9 and TRBJ1-6): DSGVTQTPKHLITATGQRVTLRCSPRSGDLSVYWYQQSLDQGLQFLIQYYNGEERAKGNILERFSAQQFPDLHSELNLSSLELGDSALYFCASSGGWNSPLHFGNGTRLTVT.

CDR3 residues: CASSPRTGAARVVEAFF. In nucleotides, the CDR3 is TGTGCCAGCAGCCCAAGGACAGGGGCCGCCCGTGTGGTTGAAGCTTTCTTT. V gene TRBV27 combines with J gene TRBJ1-1, with 9 bases that match TRBD1. The CDR3 has 17 amino acids. Looked up from germline, CDR1 is MNHEY and CDR2 is SMNVEV (reference sequence). The trim removed 6 bases at V and 7 bases at J, leaving 18 bases unmatched.

This chain joins TRBV27 and TRBJ2-5; 7 positions match TRBD1. The CDR3 length is 14 residues. Trimming removed 2 bases from V and 5 bases from J; junction bases left unmatched: 5. Germline lookup yields CDR1 MNHEY and CDR2 SMNVEV (reference sequence). CDR3 amino acids: CASSLRGRGETQYF. The CDR3 DNA follows: TGTGCCAGCAGTTTAAGGGGGCGTGGGGAGACCCAGTACTTC.

This clone was picked up one time. The rearrangement links TRBV2 to TRBJ2-1, with D perhaps TRBD2 (6 bases). In germline, CDR1 is SNHLY, CDR2 FYNNEI. The CDR3 is 14 amino acids. Deletions cut 10 bases from V and 4 bases from J, with 17 bases between. CDR3 loop: CATHRDFDYNEQFF. In DNA, the CDR3 is TGTGCCACTCACCGGGACTTCGATTACAATGAGCAGTTCTTC.

V and J are TRBV5-1 and TRBJ2-1; D is uncertain. The CDR3 is 13 residues long. The germline V and J ends were trimmed by 0 bases and 8 bases, with 9 bases remaining between them. Germline V lookup: CDR1 SGHRS, CDR2 YFSETQ. The CDR3 loop reads CASSLDQSDEQFF. CDR3 sequence (DNA): TGCGCCAGCAGCTTGGATCAGAGCGATGAGCAGTTCTTC.

This clone was observed once. The chain links TRBV6-5 to TRBJ2-7; 8 bases are a match to TRBD1. This CDR3 region has 15 residues. Germline CDR1 reads MNHEY; CDR2 reads SVGAGI. Losses at the gene ends were 5 bases for V and 6 bases for J; bases not matched to a gene: 12. The CDR3 sequence is CASSHPDRGKGEQYF. The CDR3 nucleotides are TGTGCCAGCAGTCATCCCGACAGGGGCAAGGGCGAGCAGTACTTC.

This clone showed up just once. The rearrangement joins TRBV7-9 to TRBJ2-3; possibly TRBD1 for D (5 bases). The germline V gene has CDR1 SEHNR and CDR2 FQNEAQ (reference sequence). The CDR3 totals 15 residues. V was clipped by 2 bases and J by 10 bases, with 19 bases between them. This CDR3 is CASSLRGNAGLAQYF. CDR3 DNA: TGTGCCAGCAGCTTAAGGGGTAACGCCGGTCTCGCGCAGTATTTT.

As DNA, the CDR3 is TGTGCCAGCAGCCAATCCGCGGGGGGCCACTACGAGCAGTACTTC. Amino acids: CASSQSAGGHYEQYF. V is TRBV11-3 and J is TRBJ2-7, with TRBD2 matching 8 bases. The V segment lost 5 bases and the J segment 3 bases; nucleotides outside the gene matches: 9. This CDR3 contains 15 residues. Germline V lookup: CDR1 SGHNT, CDR2 YENEEA. Filled out from reference TRBV11-3 and TRBJ2-7, the complete variable domain reads EAGVVQSPRYKIIEKKQPVAFWCNPISGHNTLYWYLQNLGQGPELLIRYENEEAVDDSQLPKDRFSAERLKGVDSTLKIQPAELGDSAVYLCASSQSAGGHYEQYFGPGTRLTVT.

The chain recombines TRBV29-1 with TRBJ2-3; no clear D gene. CDR1 and CDR2 from the germline V gene are SQVTM and ANQGSEA. Between the trimmed V and J ends, which lost 0 bases and 0 bases, there was a span of 4 bases. The CDR3 length is 13 residues. CDR3 sequence reads: CSVEDYSTDTQYF. The CDR3 DNA reads TGCAGCGTTGAAGATTATAGCACAGATACGCAGTATTTT.

The rearrangement uses TRBV30 and TRBJ1-2, with TRBD1 matching 8 bases. The CDR3 is 13 amino acids. V was clipped by 4 bases and J by 8 bases; unmatched bases: 9. Germline lookup yields CDR1 GTSNPN and CDR2 SVGIG (reference sequence). CDR3 sequence reads: CAWTQDRGAGYTF. The CDR3 nucleotides read TGTGCCTGGACCCAAGACAGGGGTGCCGGCTACACCTTC.

CDR3: CASSLGQGWTEAFF. The CDR3 region has the DNA TGTGCCAGCAGCTTAGGACAGGGTTGGACTGAAGCTTTCTTT. V gene TRBV13 combines with J gene TRBJ1-1; D might be TRBD1 (6 bases). Trimming removed 0 bases at V and 5 bases at J, with 10 bases between. Germline V gives CDR1 PRHDT, CDR2 FYEKMQ (reference sequence). This CDR3 contains 14 residues.

In its sample, this clone was seen a few times. The chain combines TRBV30 with TRBJ2-2; 9 nucleotides align to TRBD2. The CDR3 contains 15 residues. Germline values: CDR1 GTSNPN, CDR2 SVGIG (reference sequence). V dropped 3 bases and J dropped 4; count of bases not matched to a gene: 6. CDR3 residues: CAWRRAGGFTGELFF. In DNA form, the CDR3 reads TGTGCCTGGAGGCGAGCGGGGGGATTCACCGGGGAGCTGTTTTTT.

This clone was found a few times. The rearrangement uses TRBV6-5 and TRBJ2-3, with TRBD2 matching over 12 bases. V trimming: 7 bases; J trimming: 4 bases; junction bases outside the gene matches: 6. This CDR3 has 15 residues. Germline CDR1 reads MNHEY; CDR2 reads SVGAGI. The CDR3 loop reads CASTSTSGGSDTQYF. Written as DNA, the CDR3 is TGTGCCAGCACATCGACTAGCGGGGGATCAGATACGCAGTATTTT.

The chain carries TRBV27 and TRBJ1-3; D gene ambiguous. In germline, CDR1 is MNHEY, CDR2 SMNVEV (reference sequence). This CDR3 is 14 amino acids long. V shed 6 bases and J shed 0 bases, with 9 bases lying between them. CDR3 region: CASSLTGSGNTIYF. The DNA for the CDR3 is TGTGCCAGCAGCCTAACTGGCTCTGGAAACACCATATATTTT.

V and J are TRBV28 and TRBJ2-2; 10 nucleotides line up with TRBD1. J lost 5 bases, V lost 6 bases, and 12 bases had no gene match. The CDR3 extends over 17 amino acids. Germline V CDR1 and CDR2: MDHEN, SYDVKM. The CDR3 sequence: CASSTDGDRGWTGELFF. For the CDR3, the DNA is TGTGCCAGCAGCACTGATGGGGACAGGGGTTGGACCGGGGAGCTGTTTTTT.

The rearrangement links TRBV5-1 to TRBJ2-6, with 11 bases identical to TRBD1. This CDR3 comprises 18 residues. After removal of 6 bases from V and 1 base from J, the junction contained 9 bases not matched to a gene. Germline CDR1 reads SGHRS; CDR2 reads YFSETQ. CDR3 loop: CASTPWTGGISGANVLTF. CDR3 DNA sequence: TGCGCCAGCACTCCTTGGACAGGGGGCATTTCTGGGGCCAACGTCCTGACTTTC.

CDR3 amino acids: CASSLLGSFYGYTF. For the CDR3, the DNA is TGTGCCAGCAGTTTACTAGGCAGCTTCTATGGCTACACCTTC. This sequence joins TRBV28 and TRBJ1-2; D unresolved. With 2 bases removed from V and 4 bases from J, the gap between germline ends came to 11 bases. The CDR3 runs 14 residues. Germline V gene data show CDR1 as MDHEN and CDR2 as SYDVKM.

This chain connects TRBV5-5 to TRBJ2-1; D possibly corresponds to TRBD2 (6 bases). V shed 4 bases and J shed 1 base, with 21 bases lying between them. Germline loops: CDR1 SGHKS, CDR2 YYEKEE (reference sequence). This CDR3 contains 18 residues. The CDR3 DNA sequence: TGTGCCAGCAGCCCTCTCTCAGGCCTCGGGAGTTCCTACAATGAGCAGTTCTTC. Amino acid sequence: CASSPLSGLGSSYNEQFF.

The V call is TRBV25-1, the J call TRBJ1-1; D remains unclear. Between the trimmed V and J ends, which lost 5 bases and 5 bases, there was a span of 12 bases. The germline CDR1 and CDR2 sequences are MGHDK and SYGVNS. CDR3 length equals 13 residues. The chain's CDR3 is CASSPRVSTEAFF. The CDR3 DNA sequence: TGTGCCAGCAGTCCCCGGGTCTCAACTGAAGCTTTCTTT.

CDR3 region: CASSPRQGAYTEAFF. CDR3 coding DNA: TGTGCCAGTAGCCCAAGACAGGGGGCTTACACTGAAGCTTTCTTT. The V gene is TRBV19, the J gene TRBJ1-1; TRBD1 matches at 10 bases. CDR3 length: 15 amino acids. V lost 6 bases, J lost 3 bases, and 7 bases stayed unmatched. In germline, CDR1 is LNHDA, CDR2 SQIVND (reference sequence).

The chain recombines TRBV28 with TRBJ1-1; D perhaps matches TRBD1 (6 bases). Germline V lookup: CDR1 MDHEN, CDR2 SYDVKM. V was trimmed by 5 bases and J by 5 bases, leaving 12 bases between them. This CDR3 has 13 amino acids. In DNA form, the CDR3 reads TGTGCCAGCAGTCCAGGGGAGCGTACTGAAGCTTTCTTT. Protein product: CASSPGERTEAFF.